The 10 T cell receptor beta chains given below trace back to one sample, sequenced in a study of blood T cell repertoires in COVID-19. Clones were read by immunoSEQ multiplex PCR, and TCRdb kept only the in-frame ones, dropping some. Of about 83,000 clones in the sample, approximately 86% were seen once. What was sequenced was peripheral blood. All receptors come from an elderly man with active or convalescent COVID-19.

The CDR3 coding sequence is TGTGCCAGCAGATTCGGGGATGAGCAGTTCTTC. This encodes CASRFGDEQFF. The rearrangement joins TRBV12-3 or TRBV12-4 to TRBJ2-1; TRBD2 might be the D (5 bases). The V end was cut by 6 bases, the J end by 8 bases, with 8 bases between. This CDR3 region has 11 residues.

This clone was seen a handful of times. The CDR3 sequence: CASSLGVLTGTEAFF. The CDR3 region has the DNA TGCGCCAGCAGCTTGGGGGTACTCACCGGGACTGAAGCTTTCTTT. V usage is TRBV5-1 and J usage is TRBJ1-1; D uncertain. Trimming pared 0 bases from V and 5 bases from J, leaving 14 bases between. Germline CDR1 reads SGHRS; CDR2 reads YFSETQ. The CDR3 loop spans 15 amino acids.

This clone was counted only a few times. The chain links TRBV5-1 to TRBJ1-1; tentative D call: TRBD1 (5 bases). The V and J ends lost 0 bases and 2 bases respectively, with 8 bases between them. The CDR3 has 14 residues. Germline loops: CDR1 SGHRS, CDR2 YFSETQ. CDR3 amino acids: CASSLVGGNTEAFF. The CDR3 nucleotides read TGCGCCAGCAGCTTGGTGGGGGGAAACACTGAAGCTTTCTTT. Full variable domain (missing parts from reference TRBV5-1 and TRBJ1-1): KAGVTQTPRYLIKTRGQQVTLSCSPISGHRSVSWYQQTPGQGLQFLFEYFSETQRNKGNFPGRFSGRQFSNSRSEMNVSTLELGDSALYLCASSLVGGNTEAFFGQGTRLTVV.

The rearrangement uses TRBV20-1 and TRBJ2-2; D may be TRBD2 (5 bases). Trimming removed 3 bases from V and 2 bases from J, with 10 bases in between. Germline V gene lookup returns CDR1 DFQATT and CDR2 SNEGSKA (reference sequence). This CDR3 is 14 amino acids long. The CDR3 is CSASPGLNTGELFF. The CDR3 bases are TGCAGTGCTAGTCCAGGACTCAACACCGGGGAGCTGTTTTTT.

The chain couples TRBV3-1 (or the pseudogene TRBV3-2) to TRBJ1-6; D is unclear. V was trimmed by 1 base and J by 0 bases, leaving 13 bases between them. Germline CDR1 and CDR2: LGHDT and YNNKEL (reference sequence). This CDR3 region has 18 residues. The CDR3 reads CASSQVHLLSSYNSPLHF. For the CDR3, the DNA is TGTGCCAGCAGCCAAGTACACCTCCTCAGCTCCTATAATTCACCCCTCCACTTT.

The chain is built from TRBV9 and TRBJ1-4; 9 positions match TRBD1. Trimming took 4 bases from V and 2 from J; bases not matched to a gene: 3. The CDR3 sequence is 15 residues long. Per the germline V gene, CDR1 is SGDLS and CDR2 is YYNGEE. This chain's CDR3 is CASSLTGGTNEKLFF. The CDR3, as DNA: TGTGCCAGCAGCTTAACAGGGGGCACTAATGAAAAACTGTTTTTT.

The chain employs TRBV2 and TRBJ2-5; D is undetermined. This CDR3 region has 15 residues. Germline V gene lookup returns CDR1 SNHLY and CDR2 FYNNEI. V lost 0 bases and J 5 bases, leaving 13 bases between the germline ends. The CDR3 DNA reads as TGTGCCAGCAGTGAAGCCCCAAAGCTTGTGGAGACCCAGTACTTC. As protein: CASSEAPKLVETQYF.

The gene calls are TRBV14 and TRBJ2-1, with a tentative D call TRBD2 (5 bases). With 1 base removed from V and 0 bases from J, the gap between germline ends came to 16 bases. Germline loops: CDR1 SGHDN, CDR2 FVKESK. There are 18 residues in the CDR3. CDR3 DNA: TGTGCCAGCAGCCAAGCTGGCGGGTGGGTGAGCTCCTACAATGAGCAGTTCTTC. Translated: CASSQAGGWVSSYNEQFF.

The genes are TRBV11-2 and TRBJ1-2; a possible D gene is TRBD1 (5 bases). The V end lost 1 base, the J end lost 8 bases, and 14 bases lay between the germline ends. The germline gives CDR1 SGHAT, CDR2 FQNNGV. CDR3 length: 14 residues. The CDR3 loop is CASSLARRRGGYTF. For the CDR3, the DNA is TGTGCCAGCAGCTTAGCACGGCGGAGGGGAGGCTACACCTTC.

The chain has TRBV19 and TRBJ2-3, with 8 positions matching TRBD1. CDR1 is LNHDA and CDR2 is SQIVND in the germline V gene (reference sequence). The CDR3 runs 15 residues. The ends lost 1 base at V and 5 bases at J; junction bases unmatched: 5. Here the CDR3 reads CASSIGTGGIDTQYF. As DNA, the CDR3 is TGTGCCAGTAGTATAGGTACAGGGGGGATAGATACGCAGTATTTT.